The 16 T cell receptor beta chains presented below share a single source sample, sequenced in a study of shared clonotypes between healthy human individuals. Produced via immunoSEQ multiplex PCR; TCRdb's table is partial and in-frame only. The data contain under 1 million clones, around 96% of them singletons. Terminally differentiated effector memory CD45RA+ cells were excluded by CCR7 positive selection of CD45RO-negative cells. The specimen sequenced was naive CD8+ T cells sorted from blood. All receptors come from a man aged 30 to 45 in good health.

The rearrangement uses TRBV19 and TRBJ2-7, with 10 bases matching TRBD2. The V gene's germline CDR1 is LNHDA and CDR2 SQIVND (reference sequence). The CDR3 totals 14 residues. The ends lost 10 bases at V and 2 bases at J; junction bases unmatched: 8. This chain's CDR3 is CATSVAGGTYEQYF. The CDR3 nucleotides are TGTGCCACCTCAGTAGCGGGAGGTACCTACGAGCAGTACTTC.

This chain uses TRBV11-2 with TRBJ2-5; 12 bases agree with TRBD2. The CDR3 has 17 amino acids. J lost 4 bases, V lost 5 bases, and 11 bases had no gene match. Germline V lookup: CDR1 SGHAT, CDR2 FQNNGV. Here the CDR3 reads CASSPRLAGDLGETQYF. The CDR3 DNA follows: TGTGCCAGCAGCCCGCGACTAGCGGGAGATTTGGGAGAGACCCAGTACTTC.

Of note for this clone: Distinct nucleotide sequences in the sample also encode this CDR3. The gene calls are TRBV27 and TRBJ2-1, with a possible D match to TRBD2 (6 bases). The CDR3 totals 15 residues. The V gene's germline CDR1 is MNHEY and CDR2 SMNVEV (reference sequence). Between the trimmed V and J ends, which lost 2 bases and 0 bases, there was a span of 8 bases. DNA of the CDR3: TGTGCCAGCAGTTTAGCGGGGAGCTCCTACAATGAGCAGTTCTTC. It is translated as CASSLAGSSYNEQFF.

CDR3: CASSVQGAWEQPQHF. In nucleotides, the CDR3 is TGTGCCAGCAGCGTCCAGGGGGCGTGGGAGCAGCCCCAGCATTTT. This chain links TRBV27 with TRBJ1-5; 8 bases fit TRBD1. Germline V CDR1 and CDR2: MNHEY, SMNVEV (reference sequence). The CDR3 covers 15 residues. With 6 bases clipped from V and 7 bases from J, the junction kept 11 bases outside the gene matches.

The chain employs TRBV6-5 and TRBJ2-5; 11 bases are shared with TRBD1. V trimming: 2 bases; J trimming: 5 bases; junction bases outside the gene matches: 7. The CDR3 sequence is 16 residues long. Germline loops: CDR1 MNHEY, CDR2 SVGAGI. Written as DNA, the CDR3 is TGTGCCAGCAGTTACGGGACAGGGGGTTTTTGGGAGACCCAGTACTTC. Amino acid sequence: CASSYGTGGFWETQYF.

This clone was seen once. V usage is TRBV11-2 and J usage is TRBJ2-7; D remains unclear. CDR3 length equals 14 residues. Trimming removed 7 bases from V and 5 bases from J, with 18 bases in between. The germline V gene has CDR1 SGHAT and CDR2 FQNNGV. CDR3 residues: CASKPAPRQDEQYF. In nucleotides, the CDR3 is TGTGCCAGCAAACCAGCCCCTCGGCAGGACGAGCAGTACTTC.

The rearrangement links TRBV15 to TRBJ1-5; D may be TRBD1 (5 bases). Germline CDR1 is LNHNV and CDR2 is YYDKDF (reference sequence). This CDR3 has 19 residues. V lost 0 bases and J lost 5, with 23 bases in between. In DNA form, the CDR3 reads TGTGCCACCAGCAGAGATCCCGGGACGATGGTCGCCCAGCATCAGCCCCAGCATTTT. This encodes CATSRDPGTMVAQHQPQHF. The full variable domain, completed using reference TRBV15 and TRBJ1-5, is DAMVIQNPRYQVTQFGKPVTLSCSQTLNHNVMYWYQQKSSQAPKLLFHYYDKDFNNEADTPDNFQSRRPNTSFCFLDIRSPGLGDTAMYLCATSRDPGTMVAQHQPQHFGDGTRLSIL.

CDR3 protein: CASSFSVGTYGYTF. The CDR3 DNA follows: TGTGCCAGCAGCTTTTCGGTGGGAACCTATGGCTACACCTTC. The chain has TRBV7-9 and TRBJ1-2; D is unclear. The CDR3 covers 14 residues. Per the germline V gene, CDR1 is SEHNR and CDR2 is FQNEAQ (reference sequence). Trimming took 3 bases from V and 4 from J, leaving 12 bases between them.

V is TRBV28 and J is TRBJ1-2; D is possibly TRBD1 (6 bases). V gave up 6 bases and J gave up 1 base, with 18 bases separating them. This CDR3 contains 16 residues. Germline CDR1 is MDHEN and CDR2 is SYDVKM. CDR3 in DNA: TGTGCCAGCAGGGGCACCGGGCAGGGGAATAACTATGGCTACACCTTC. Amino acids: CASRGTGQGNNYGYTF.

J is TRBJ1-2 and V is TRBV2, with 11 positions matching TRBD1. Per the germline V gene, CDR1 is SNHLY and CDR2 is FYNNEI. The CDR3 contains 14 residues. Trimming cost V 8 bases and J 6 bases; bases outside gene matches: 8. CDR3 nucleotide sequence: TGTGCCAGCCGGAGCTGGGACAGGGGGGATGGCTACACCTTC. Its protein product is CASRSWDRGDGYTF.

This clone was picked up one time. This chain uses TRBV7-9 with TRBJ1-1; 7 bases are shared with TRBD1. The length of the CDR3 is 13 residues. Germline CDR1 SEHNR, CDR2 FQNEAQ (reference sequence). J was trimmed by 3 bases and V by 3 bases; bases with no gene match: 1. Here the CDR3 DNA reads TGTGCCAGCAGCTTTGGACAGGACACTGAAGCTTTCTTT. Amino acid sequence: CASSFGQDTEAFF. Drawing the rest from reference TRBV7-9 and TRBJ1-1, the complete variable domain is DTGVSQNPRHKITKRGQNVTFRCDPISEHNRLYWYRQTLGQGPEFLTYFQNEAQLEKSRLLSDRFSAERPKGSFSTLEIQRTEQGDSAMYLCASSFGQDTEAFFGQGTRLTVV.

As DNA, the CDR3 is TGTGCCAGCAGTCCCCGACAGGGTGACTCTGGGGCCAACGTCCTGACTTTC. Translation: CASSPRQGDSGANVLTF. The V gene is TRBV27, the J gene TRBJ2-6, with 7 bases aligning to TRBD1. J lost 0 bases, V lost 5 bases, and 7 bases had no gene match. The germline V gene encodes CDR1 MNHEY and CDR2 SMNVEV (reference sequence). This CDR3 spans 17 amino acids.

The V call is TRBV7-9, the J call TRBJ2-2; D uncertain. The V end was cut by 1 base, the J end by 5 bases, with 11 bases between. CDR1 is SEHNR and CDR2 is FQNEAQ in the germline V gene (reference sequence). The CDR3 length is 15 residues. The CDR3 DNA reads TGTGCCAGCAGCTTAGTCGGAGTAGGTACCGGGGAGCTGTTTTTT. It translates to CASSLVGVGTGELFF.

The CDR3 here is CASSQWTAGANVLTF. CDR3 DNA: TGTGCCAGCAGCCAATGGACGGCTGGGGCCAACGTCCTGACTTTC. The chain uses TRBV7-6 and TRBJ2-6; D unresolved. The CDR3 totals 15 residues. Germline V gene data show CDR1 as SGHVS and CDR2 as FNYEAQ. Trimming cost V 5 bases and J 2 bases, with 10 bases left between them.

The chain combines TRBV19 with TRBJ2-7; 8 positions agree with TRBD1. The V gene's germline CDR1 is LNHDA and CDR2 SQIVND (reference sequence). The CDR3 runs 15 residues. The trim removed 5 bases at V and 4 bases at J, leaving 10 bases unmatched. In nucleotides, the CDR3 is TGTGCCAGTAGTCCGATAGGACAGGGCTTGTACGAGCAGTACTTC. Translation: CASSPIGQGLYEQYF.

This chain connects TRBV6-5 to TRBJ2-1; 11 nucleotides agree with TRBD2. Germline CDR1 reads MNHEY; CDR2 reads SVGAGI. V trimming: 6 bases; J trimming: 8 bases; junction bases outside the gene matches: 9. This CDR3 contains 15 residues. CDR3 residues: CASRPELAGVYEQFF. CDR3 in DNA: TGTGCCAGCAGGCCGGAACTAGCGGGAGTATATGAGCAGTTCTTC.